This TCR beta chain emerged from a study of blood T cell repertoires in COVID-19. Study details: Researchers got acute and convalescent COVID-19 samples from the United States, Italy and Spain. T cells, B-cell-depleted T cells, or PBMCs provided the cDNA or gDNA that served as material.

V was shortened by 4 bases and J by 5 bases, with 11 bases between the two germline ends. This CDR3 contains 12 residues. Germline V gene lookup returns CDR1 SQVTM and CDR2 ANQGSEA. In the authors' methods: From reference gene primer amplification, estimates of nucleated cell counts were derived. Sequencing used immunoSEQ multiplex PCR; TCRdb keeps in-frame clones, though not all of them. Clone size and V and J calls were adopted from that table, with D and trimming inferred from the DNA. The repertoire includes 100,000 or so clones, 69% of them detected once, and around 6.3% sits in the top ten. The chain employs TRBV29-1 and TRBJ2-5; D is possibly TRBD1 (6 bases). Sequencing input: peripheral blood. The TCR originated in a man at least 80 years old with acute or convalescent COVID-19. CDR3 in DNA: TGCAGCGTTGGTCAGGGGCTGGAGACCCAGTACTTC. Its translation is CSVGQGLETQYF.